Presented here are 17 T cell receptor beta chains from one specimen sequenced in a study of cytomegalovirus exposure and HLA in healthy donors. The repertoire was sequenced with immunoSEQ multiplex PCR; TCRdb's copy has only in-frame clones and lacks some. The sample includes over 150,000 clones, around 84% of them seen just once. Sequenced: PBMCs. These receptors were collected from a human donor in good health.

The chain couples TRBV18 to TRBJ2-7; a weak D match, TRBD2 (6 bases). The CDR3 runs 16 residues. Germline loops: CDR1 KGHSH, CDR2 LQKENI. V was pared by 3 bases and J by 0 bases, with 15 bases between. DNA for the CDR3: TGTGCCAGCTCACCCAAACCCGGGGGAAACTCCTACGAGCAGTACTTC. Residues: CASSPKPGGNSYEQYF.

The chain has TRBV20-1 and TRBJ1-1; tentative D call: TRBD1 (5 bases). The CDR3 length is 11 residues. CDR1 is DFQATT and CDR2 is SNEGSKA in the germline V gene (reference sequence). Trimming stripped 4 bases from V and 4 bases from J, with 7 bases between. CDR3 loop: CSAIQVTEAFF. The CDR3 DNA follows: TGCAGTGCTATACAGGTCACTGAAGCTTTCTTT.

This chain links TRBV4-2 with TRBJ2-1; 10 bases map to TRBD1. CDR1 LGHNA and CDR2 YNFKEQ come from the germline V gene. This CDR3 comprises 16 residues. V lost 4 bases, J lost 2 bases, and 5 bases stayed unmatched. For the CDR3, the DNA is TGTGCCAGCAGCCCCCGGGACAGGGGACCCTACAATGAGCAGTTCTTC. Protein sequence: CASSPRDRGPYNEQFF.

For the CDR3, the DNA is TGTGCCAGCAGCCGCGGCCGCACCCACTCCTACAATGAGCAGTTCTTC. Protein sequence: CASSRGRTHSYNEQFF. The chain couples TRBV9 to TRBJ2-1; D uncertain. Germline CDR1 and CDR2: SGDLS and YYNGEE. Between the trimmed V and J ends, which lost 4 bases and 0 bases, there was a span of 14 bases. The CDR3 runs 16 residues.

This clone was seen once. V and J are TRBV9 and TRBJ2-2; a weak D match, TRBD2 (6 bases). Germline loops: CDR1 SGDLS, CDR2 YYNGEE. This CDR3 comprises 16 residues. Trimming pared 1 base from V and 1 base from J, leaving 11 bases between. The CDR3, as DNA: TGTGCCAGCAGCGTAAACCCAGCGGGGAACACCGGGGAGCTGTTTTTT. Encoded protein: CASSVNPAGNTGELFF.

CDR3 sequence (DNA): TGCGCCAGCAGCCAGGGACAGGCGTCCTACGAGCAGTACTTC. Protein product: CASSQGQASYEQYF. V gene TRBV4-1 combines with J gene TRBJ2-7; 8 bases agree with TRBD1. The J segment lost 1 base and the V segment lost 3 bases, leaving 2 bases of the junction unmatched. The CDR3 spans 14 residues. Germline-derived CDR1 and CDR2 are MGHRA and YSYEKL.

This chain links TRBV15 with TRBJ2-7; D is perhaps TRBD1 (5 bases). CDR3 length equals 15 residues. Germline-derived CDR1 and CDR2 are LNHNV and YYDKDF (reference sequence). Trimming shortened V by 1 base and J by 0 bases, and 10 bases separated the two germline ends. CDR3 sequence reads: CATSRGAQGSYEQYF. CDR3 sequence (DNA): TGTGCCACCAGCAGAGGTGCCCAGGGCTCCTACGAGCAGTACTTC.

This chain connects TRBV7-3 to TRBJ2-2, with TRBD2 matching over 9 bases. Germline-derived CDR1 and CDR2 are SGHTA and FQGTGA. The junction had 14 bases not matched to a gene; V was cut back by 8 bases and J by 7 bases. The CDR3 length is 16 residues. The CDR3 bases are TGTGCCAGCTCCTACCGGGGTAGCGGGGGCGTCGGGGAGCTGTTTTTT. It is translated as CASSYRGSGGVGELFF.

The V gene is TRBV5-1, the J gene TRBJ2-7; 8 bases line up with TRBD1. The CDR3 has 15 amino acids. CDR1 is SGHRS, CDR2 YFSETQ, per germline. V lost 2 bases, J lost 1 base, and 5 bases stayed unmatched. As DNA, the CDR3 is TGCGCCAGCAGCTTTGGGGACAGGTTGTCCTACGAGCAGTACTTC. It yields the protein CASSFGDRLSYEQYF.

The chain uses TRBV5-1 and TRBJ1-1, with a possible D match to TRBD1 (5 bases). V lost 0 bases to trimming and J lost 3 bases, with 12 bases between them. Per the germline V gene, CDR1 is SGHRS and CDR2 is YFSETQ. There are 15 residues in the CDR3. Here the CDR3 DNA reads TGCGCCAGCAGCTTGGCGGGCAGGGCGGACACTGAAGCTTTCTTT. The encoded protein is CASSLAGRADTEAFF.

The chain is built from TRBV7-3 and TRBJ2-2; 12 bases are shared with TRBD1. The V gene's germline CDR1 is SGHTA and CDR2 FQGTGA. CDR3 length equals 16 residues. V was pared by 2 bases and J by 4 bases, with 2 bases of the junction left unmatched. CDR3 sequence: CASSLGGQGATGELFF. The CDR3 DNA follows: TGTGCCAGCAGCTTAGGGGGACAGGGGGCCACCGGGGAGCTGTTTTTT.

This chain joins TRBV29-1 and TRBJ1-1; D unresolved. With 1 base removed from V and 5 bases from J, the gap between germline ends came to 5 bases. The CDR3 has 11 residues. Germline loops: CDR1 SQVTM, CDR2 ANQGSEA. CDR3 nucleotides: TGCAGCGTTGAAGGTATTACTGAAGCTTTCTTT. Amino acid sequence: CSVEGITEAFF. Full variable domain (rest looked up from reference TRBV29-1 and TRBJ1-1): SAVISQKPSRDICQRGTSLTIQCQVDSQVTMMFWYRQQPGQSLTLIATANQGSEATYESGFVIDKFPISRPNLTFSTLTVSNMSPEDSSIYLCSVEGITEAFFGQGTRLTVV.

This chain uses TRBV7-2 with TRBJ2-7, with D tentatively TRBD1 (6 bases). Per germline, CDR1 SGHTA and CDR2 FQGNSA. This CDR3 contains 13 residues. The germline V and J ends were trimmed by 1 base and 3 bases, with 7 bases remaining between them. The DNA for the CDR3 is TGTGCCAGCAGCTTAGAACAGGGCTACGAGCAGTACTTC. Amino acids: CASSLEQGYEQYF.

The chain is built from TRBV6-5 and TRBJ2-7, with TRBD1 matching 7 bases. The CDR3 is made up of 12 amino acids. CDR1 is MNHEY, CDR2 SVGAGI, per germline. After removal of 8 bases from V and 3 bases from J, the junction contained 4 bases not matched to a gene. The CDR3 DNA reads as TGTGCCAGCTCCACAGGGGACTACGAGCAGTACTTC. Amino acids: CASSTGDYEQYF.

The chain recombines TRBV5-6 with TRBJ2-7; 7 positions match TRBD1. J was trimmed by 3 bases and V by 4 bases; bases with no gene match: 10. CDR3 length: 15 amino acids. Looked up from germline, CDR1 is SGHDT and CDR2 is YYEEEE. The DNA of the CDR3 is TGTGCCAGCAGCAGGCGACAGGGTCAACACTACGAGCAGTACTTC. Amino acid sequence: CASSRRQGQHYEQYF. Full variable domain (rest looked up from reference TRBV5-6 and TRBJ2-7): DAGVTQSPTHLIKTRGQQVTLRCSPKSGHDTVSWYQQALGQGPQFIFQYYEEEERQRGNFPDRFSGHQFPNYSSELNVNALLLGDSALYLCASSRRQGQHYEQYFGPGTRLTVT.

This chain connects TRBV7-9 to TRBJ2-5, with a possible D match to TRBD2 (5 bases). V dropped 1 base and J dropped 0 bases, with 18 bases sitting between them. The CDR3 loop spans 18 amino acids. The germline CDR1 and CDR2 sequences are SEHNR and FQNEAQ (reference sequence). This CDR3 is CASSLVWLTEEYQETQYF. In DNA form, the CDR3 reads TGTGCCAGCAGCTTAGTTTGGCTCACGGAGGAGTACCAAGAGACCCAGTACTTC.

For the CDR3, the DNA is TGTGCCAGCCGCCCGGGGACAGGGGTTAACACTGAAGCTTTCTTT. Translation: CASRPGTGVNTEAFF. The V and J genes are TRBV14 and TRBJ1-1, with 10 bases fitting TRBD1. The CDR3 contains 15 residues. From germline, CDR1 is SGHDN and CDR2 FVKESK. V shed 8 bases and J 2 bases; nucleotides not matched to a gene: 8.